These 15 T cell receptor beta chains were all obtained from the same sample, sequenced in a study of beta chain features in type 1 diabetes. Overall study results and limits: All four CD4+ subsets from Type 1 diabetes patients carried moderately but significantly shorter TCRB CDR3s.

For these TCRs, the target antigens are not known. All of the isolated RNA was reverse transcribed, so expressed TCRB transcripts were sequenced. Assay: immunoSEQ multiplex PCR; the TCRdb copy retains only in-frame clones and omits some. The sample has about 660,000 clones; roughly 13% are singletons. The specimen sequenced was naive CD4+ T cells from blood. Receptor source: a man in his late teens or twenties with type 1 diabetes.

The chain has TRBV15 and TRBJ2-3, with D unresolved. Germline CDR1 and CDR2: LNHNV and YYDKDF (reference sequence). V lost 0 bases to trimming and J lost 1 base, with 14 bases between them. CDR3 length: 17 residues. The CDR3 coding sequence is TGTGCCACCAGCAGAGATCTCTCGGCAAAGGGCACAGATACGCAGTATTTT. As protein: CATSRDLSAKGTDTQYF.

This clone was counted only a few times. The V call is TRBV7-9, the J call TRBJ1-6; D is ambiguous. Looked up from germline, CDR1 is SEHNR and CDR2 is FQNEAQ (reference sequence). The CDR3 runs 16 residues. Trimming left V 6 bases short and J 10 bases short, with 22 bases between. The CDR3 sequence is CASSPGSSRGKSPLHF. The DNA for the CDR3 is TGTGCCAGCAGTCCCGGGAGCTCCAGAGGAAAATCACCCCTCCACTTT.

The rearrangement joins TRBV7-2 to TRBJ1-1; D remains ambiguous. V lost 0 bases and J lost 4, with 9 bases in between. The CDR3 loop spans 14 amino acids. CDR1 SGHTA and CDR2 FQGNSA come from the germline V gene. CDR3 protein: CASSLARESTEAFF. DNA for the CDR3: TGTGCCAGCAGCTTAGCGCGAGAAAGCACTGAAGCTTTCTTT. Combining the CDR3 with reference TRBV7-2 and TRBJ1-1 gives the whole variable domain GAGVSQSPSNKVTEKGKDVELRCDPISGHTALYWYRQSLGQGLEFLIYFQGNSAPDKSGLPSDRFSAERTGGSVSTLTIQRTQQEDSAVYLCASSLARESTEAFFGQGTRLTVV.

The rearrangement joins TRBV5-1 to TRBJ2-5; D is uncertain. Per the germline V gene, CDR1 is SGHRS and CDR2 is YFSETQ. This CDR3 is 15 amino acids long. V was shortened by 0 bases and J by 0 bases, with 9 bases between the two germline ends. The CDR3 loop reads CASSLGDKYQETQYF. The CDR3 DNA reads as TGCGCCAGCAGCTTGGGCGACAAGTACCAAGAGACCCAGTACTTC.

The chain carries TRBV2 and TRBJ1-4, with TRBD1 as a possible D gene (6 bases). The CDR3 is 16 residues long. Per the germline V gene, CDR1 is SNHLY and CDR2 is FYNNEI. Trimming shortened V by 5 bases and J by 6 bases, and 19 bases separated the two germline ends. As DNA, the CDR3 is TGTGCCAGCAGTCCTGGACAGTCCTCCCGAGATGAAAAACTGTTTTTT. It encodes CASSPGQSSRDEKLFF.

In its sample, this clone was seen a few times. The rearrangement uses TRBV28 and TRBJ1-1; 7 positions agree with TRBD1. Germline lookup yields CDR1 MDHEN and CDR2 SYDVKM. The CDR3 sequence is 14 residues long. With V trimmed by 4 bases and J by 6 bases, 8 bases remained unmatched. The CDR3 DNA reads TGTGCCAGCAGTTCCTTTGGGACAGTTCCTGAAGCTTTCTTT. This encodes CASSSFGTVPEAFF.

The chain has TRBV27 and TRBJ2-2; D uncertain. The V end was cut by 5 bases, the J end by 6 bases, with 7 bases between. This CDR3 contains 12 residues. Germline CDR1 reads MNHEY; CDR2 reads SMNVEV (reference sequence). The CDR3 coding sequence is TGTGCCAGCAGTCGGCCGGCCGGGGAGCTGTTTTTT. This encodes CASSRPAGELFF.

This rearrangement joins TRBV6-5 to TRBJ1-4; no reliable D call. Germline V gene sequence: CDR1 MNHEY, CDR2 SVGAGI. The CDR3 covers 11 residues. Deletions cut 8 bases from V and 8 bases from J, with 9 bases between. CDR3 protein: CASGDREKLFF. The CDR3 DNA is TGTGCCAGCGGGGATAGGGAAAAACTGTTTTTT.

The chain joins TRBV19 to TRBJ2-5; D not resolved. V was cut by 7 bases and J by 5 bases, with 17 bases left in between. CDR3 length equals 14 residues. The germline CDR1 and CDR2 sequences are LNHDA and SQIVND (reference sequence). The CDR3: CASNKVYILETQYF. CDR3 DNA: TGTGCCAGTAACAAGGTCTATATTCTGGAGACCCAGTACTTC.

This clone turned up a few times. V and J are TRBV7-3 and TRBJ2-2, with 7 positions matching TRBD2. The junction had 7 bases not matched to a gene; V was cut back by 8 bases and J by 4 bases. The CDR3 runs 14 residues. The germline V gene has CDR1 SGHTA and CDR2 FQGTGA. CDR3 nucleotide sequence: TGTGCCAGCTCCAAGCGGGGAGTCACCGGGGAGCTGTTTTTT. Protein product: CASSKRGVTGELFF.

In its sample, this clone was seen a few times. The chain is built from TRBV2 and TRBJ2-6; possibly TRBD1 for D (5 bases). This CDR3 has 14 amino acids. The germline CDR1 and CDR2 sequences are SNHLY and FYNNEI. The V end was cut by 5 bases, the J end by 3 bases, with 8 bases between. Written as DNA, the CDR3 is TGTGCCAGCAGTACAGGATTTGGGGCCAACGTCCTGACTTTC. Its translation is CASSTGFGANVLTF.

The genes are TRBV5-1 and TRBJ2-5; unclear D gene. This CDR3 is built from 15 residues. With 4 bases removed from V and 0 bases from J, the gap between germline ends came to 13 bases. CDR1 SGHRS and CDR2 YFSETQ come from the germline V gene. CDR3 amino acids: CASSLDVGYQETQYF. The DNA for the CDR3 is TGCGCCAGCAGCCTGGACGTGGGGTACCAAGAGACCCAGTACTTC.

The chain employs TRBV7-6 and TRBJ1-1; a weak D match, TRBD1 (5 bases). Trimming removed 3 bases from V and 1 base from J, with 18 bases in between. This CDR3 has 17 amino acids. Germline V gene data show CDR1 as SGHVS and CDR2 as FNYEAQ. The CDR3 DNA follows: TGTGCCAGCAGCTTTGGTCAGAGGGGTAAAGGGAACACTGAAGCTTTCTTT. Translating it yields CASSFGQRGKGNTEAFF.

The chain employs TRBV5-1 and TRBJ2-7; D perhaps matches TRBD1 (6 bases). From germline, CDR1 is SGHRS and CDR2 YFSETQ. V was cut by 0 bases and J by 3 bases, with 13 bases left in between. The CDR3 consists of 15 residues. CDR3 nucleotides: TGCGCCAGCAGCTTGGCCACAGGGCGAGACTACGAGCAGTACTTC. Protein: CASSLATGRDYEQYF.

This chain links TRBV7-9 with TRBJ2-7, with D unresolved. CDR3 length: 14 residues. CDR1 is SEHNR, CDR2 FQNEAQ, per germline (reference sequence). Trimming removed 5 bases from V and 3 bases from J, with 14 bases in between. CDR3 loop: CASSPRVRGYEQYF. The CDR3 nucleotides are TGTGCCAGCAGCCCCCGGGTCCGCGGCTACGAGCAGTACTTC.